Listed below are T cell receptor beta chains from one sample, sequenced in a study of T-cell reconstitution after alpha-beta-depleted transplantation in children. TCRdb re-called the PCR reads with MiXCR, one entry per CDR3 protein. Of around 420,000 distinct CDR3 sequences listed, 15% to 20% are singletons. Here the sequenced sample was PBMCs, mostly from graft donor cells, taken 360 days after TCRalphabeta/CD19-depleted stem cell transplant. These receptors originate from a boy less than two years old who had a stem cell transplant for Wiskott-Aldrich syndrome, so the T cells may come from the graft donor. The CDR3 runs from the conserved cysteine through the conserved F or W. Fields, in order: CDR3 DNA, CDR3 protein, J gene, V gene, D gene, clone size. The D gene is left open where the match is weak. For some rows the clone size is stated as once, few or many, or as a class when expanded; others skip it.

DNA: TGCGCCAGCAGCTTACGGACTGGAGGCTACACCTTC
CDR3: CASSLRTGGYTF
J: TRBJ1-2
V: TRBV5-1
D: -
size: -

DNA: TGCGCCAGCAGCCAAGGGCCGCTCACAGATACGCAGTATTTT
CDR3: CASSQGPLTDTQYF
J: TRBJ2-3
V: TRBV4-1
D: -
size: -

DNA: TGTGCCACCAGTGATTACGGCTATCAGCCCCAGCATTTT
CDR3: CATSDYGYQPQHF
J: TRBJ1-5
V: TRBV24-1
D: -
size: few

DNA: TGTGCCAGCAGTGAAGTGAGGAGTCAGCCCCAGCATTTT
CDR3: CASSEVRSQPQHF
J: TRBJ1-5
V: TRBV2
D: -
size: -

DNA: TGCGCCAGCAGCCAGGGGAAAGGGGATTACACCGGGGAGCTGTTTTTT
CDR3: CASSQGKGDYTGELFF
J: TRBJ2-2
V: TRBV4-1
D: -
size: few

DNA: TGCGCCAGCAGCTTGTTAATCGGGAGCGGAGTCGGGGAGCTGTTTTTT
CDR3: CASSLLIGSGVGELFF
J: TRBJ2-2
V: TRBV5-1
D: -
size: -

DNA: TGTGCCAGCAGCTGGGGTCCTACTAGCGGGAGCACAGATACGCAGTATTTT
CDR3: CASSWGPTSGSTDTQYF
J: TRBJ2-3
V: TRBV4-2
D: TRBD2
size: -

DNA: TGTGCCAGCGGACTGGGACTAGTCTCCGTTCAAGAGACCCAGTACTTC
CDR3: CASGLGLVSVQETQYF
J: TRBJ2-5
V: TRBV2
D: TRBD2
size: -

DNA: TGTGCCACCAGTGATTTGAACGAGCAGTACTTC
CDR3: CATSDLNEQYF
J: TRBJ2-7
V: TRBV24-1
D: -
size: -

DNA: TGCGCCAGCAGCCAAGGTGGCGGGACAGGTTATAGCAATCAGCCCCAGCATTTT
CDR3: CASSQGGGTGYSNQPQHF
J: TRBJ1-5
V: TRBV4-1
D: TRBD1
size: many

DNA: TGTGCCAGCAGTTTATTTTGGGTCCAAGAGACCCAGTACTTC
CDR3: CASSLFWVQETQYF
J: TRBJ2-5
V: TRBV27
D: -
size: once

DNA: TGTGCCAGCAGTTTGGCTCTAGCGGGGGATACGCAGTATTTT
CDR3: CASSLALAGDTQYF
J: TRBJ2-3
V: TRBV28
D: TRBD2
size: many